This T cell receptor (beta chain) was identified during a study of blood T cells in healthy people across ages. Germline V gene sequence: CDR1 DFQATT, CDR2 SNEGSKA (reference sequence). The CDR3 is 13 residues long. V lost 7 bases to trimming and J lost 7 bases; unmatched junction nucleotides: 10. A second PCR, run for roughly 7 to 12 cycles, used a sample-barcoded 5' primer plus a J-beta primer mix. TCRdb used MiXCR to reprocess the 5' RACE reads, holding one entry per CDR3 protein. The sample yields 800,000 to 950,000 distinct CDR3 sequences, 35% to 40% seen once. What was sequenced was blood. The genes are TRBV20-1 and TRBJ2-7; 10 bases agree with TRBD1. This clonotype was sampled from a man in his late teens or twenties in good health. For the CDR3, the DNA is TGCAGTGTTGGGACAGGGGTACGGAATGAGCAGTACTTC. As protein: CSVGTGVRNEQYF.